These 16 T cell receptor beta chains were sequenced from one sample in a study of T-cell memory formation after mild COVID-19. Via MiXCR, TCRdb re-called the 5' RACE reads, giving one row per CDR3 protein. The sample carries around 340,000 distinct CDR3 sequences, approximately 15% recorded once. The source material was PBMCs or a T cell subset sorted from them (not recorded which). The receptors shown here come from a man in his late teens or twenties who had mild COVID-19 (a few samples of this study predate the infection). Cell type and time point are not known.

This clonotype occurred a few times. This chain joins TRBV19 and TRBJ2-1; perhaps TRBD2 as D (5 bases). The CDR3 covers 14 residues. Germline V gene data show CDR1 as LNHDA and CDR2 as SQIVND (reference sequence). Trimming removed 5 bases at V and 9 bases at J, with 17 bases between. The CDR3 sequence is CASSRGIGQSEQFF. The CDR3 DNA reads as TGTGCCAGTAGTCGGGGTATTGGTCAGAGTGAGCAGTTCTTC.

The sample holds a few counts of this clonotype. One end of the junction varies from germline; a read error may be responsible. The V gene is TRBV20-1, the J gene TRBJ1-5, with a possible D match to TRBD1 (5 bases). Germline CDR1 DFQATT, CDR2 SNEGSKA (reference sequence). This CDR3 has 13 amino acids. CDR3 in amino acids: CSARKGTNQPQHF. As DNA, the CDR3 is TGCAGCGCTAGAAAGGGGACTAATCAGCCCCAGCATTTT.

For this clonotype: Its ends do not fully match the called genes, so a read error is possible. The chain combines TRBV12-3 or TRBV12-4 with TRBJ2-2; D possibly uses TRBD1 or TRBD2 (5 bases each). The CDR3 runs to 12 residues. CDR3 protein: CASPLLTKGELF. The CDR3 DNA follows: TGTGCCAGCCCGTTATTAACGAAAGGGGAGCTTTTT.

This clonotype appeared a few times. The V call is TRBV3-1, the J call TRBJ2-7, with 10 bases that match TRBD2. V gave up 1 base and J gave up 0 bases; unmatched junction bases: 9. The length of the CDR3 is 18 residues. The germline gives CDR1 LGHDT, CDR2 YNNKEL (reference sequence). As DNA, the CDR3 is TGTGCCAGCAGCCAAGCCCTAGCGGGGGCCGGGAACTCCTACGAGCAGTACTTC. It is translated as CASSQALAGAGNSYEQYF.

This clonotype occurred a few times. The CDR3, as DNA: TGCGCCAGCAGTGACCAGCAGGGAGTAGGACAGCCCCAGCATTTT. This codes for CASSDQQGVGQPQHF. The rearrangement uses TRBV10-2 and TRBJ1-5, with TRBD1 as a possible D gene (5 bases). Germline CDR1 is WSHSY and CDR2 is SAAADI. The CDR3 consists of 15 residues. V shed 3 bases and J shed 7 bases, with 16 bases lying between them.

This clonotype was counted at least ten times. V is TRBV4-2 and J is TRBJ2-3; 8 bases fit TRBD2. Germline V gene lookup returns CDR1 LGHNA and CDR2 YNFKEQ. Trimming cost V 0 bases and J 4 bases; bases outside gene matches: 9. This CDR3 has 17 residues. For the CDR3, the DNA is TGTGCCAGCAGCCAAGATCCTTCGGGGGGGGGCTCAGATACGCAGTATTTT. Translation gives CASSQDPSGGGSDTQYF.

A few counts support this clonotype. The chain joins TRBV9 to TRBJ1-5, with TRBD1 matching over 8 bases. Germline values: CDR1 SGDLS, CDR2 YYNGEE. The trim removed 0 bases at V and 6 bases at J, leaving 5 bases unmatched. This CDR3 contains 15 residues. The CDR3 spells CASSVGTGSSQPQHF. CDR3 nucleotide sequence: TGTGCCAGCAGCGTAGGGACAGGGTCTAGTCAGCCCCAGCATTTT. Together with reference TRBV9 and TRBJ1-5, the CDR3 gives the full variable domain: DSGVTQTPKHLITATGQRVTLRCSPRSGDLSVYWYQQSLDQGLQFLIQYYNGEERAKGNILERFSAQQFPDLHSELNLSSLELGDSALYFCASSVGTGSSQPQHFGDGTRLSIL.

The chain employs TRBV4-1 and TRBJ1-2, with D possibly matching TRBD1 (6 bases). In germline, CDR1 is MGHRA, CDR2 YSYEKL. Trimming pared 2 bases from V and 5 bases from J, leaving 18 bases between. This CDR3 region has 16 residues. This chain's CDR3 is CASSQLGGTQEYGYTF. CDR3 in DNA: TGCGCCAGCAGCCAACTTGGAGGGACACAAGAGTATGGCTACACCTTC.

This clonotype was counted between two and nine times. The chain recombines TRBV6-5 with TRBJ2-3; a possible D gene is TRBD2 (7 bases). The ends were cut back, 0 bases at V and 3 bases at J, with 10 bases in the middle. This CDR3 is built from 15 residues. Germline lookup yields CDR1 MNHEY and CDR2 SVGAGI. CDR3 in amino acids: CASSYSGGPTDTQYF. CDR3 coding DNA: TGTGCCAGCAGTTACTCGGGGGGGCCGACAGATACGCAGTATTTT.

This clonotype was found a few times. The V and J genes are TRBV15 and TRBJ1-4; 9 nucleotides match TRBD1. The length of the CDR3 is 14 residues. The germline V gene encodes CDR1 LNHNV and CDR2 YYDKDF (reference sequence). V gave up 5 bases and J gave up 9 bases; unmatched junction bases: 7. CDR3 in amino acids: CATSSGQGFKKLFF. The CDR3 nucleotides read TGTGCCACCAGCTCCGGACAGGGGTTCAAAAAACTGTTTTTT.

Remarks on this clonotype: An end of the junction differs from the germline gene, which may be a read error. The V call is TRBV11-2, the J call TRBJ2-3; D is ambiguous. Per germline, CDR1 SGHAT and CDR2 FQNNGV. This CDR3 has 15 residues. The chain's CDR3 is CGSSLDVFKVPTQYF. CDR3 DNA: TGTGGCAGCAGCTTAGATGTTTTTAAGGTGCCCACGCAGTATTTT.

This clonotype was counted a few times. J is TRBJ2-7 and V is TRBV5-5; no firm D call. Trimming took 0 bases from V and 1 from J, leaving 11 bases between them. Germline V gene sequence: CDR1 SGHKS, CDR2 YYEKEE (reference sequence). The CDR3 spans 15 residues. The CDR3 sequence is CASSLVGPGSYEQYV. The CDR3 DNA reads TGTGCCAGCAGCTTGGTAGGGCCTGGGTCCTACGAGCAGTACGTC.

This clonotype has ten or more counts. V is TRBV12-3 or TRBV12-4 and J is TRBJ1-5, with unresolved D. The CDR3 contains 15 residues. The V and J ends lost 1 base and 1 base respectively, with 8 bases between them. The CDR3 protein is CASSLVGGSNQPQHF. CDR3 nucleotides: TGTGCCAGCAGTTTAGTTGGTGGGAGCAATCAGCCCCAGCATTTT.

The CDR3 loop reads CSVLVGQGSNQPQHF. The CDR3 nucleotides read TGCAGTGTTTTGGTAGGACAGGGAAGCAATCAGCCCCAGCATTTT. V is TRBV20-1 and J is TRBJ1-5, with 8 bases matching TRBD1. The CDR3 runs 15 residues. Unmatched junction bases numbered 9, after V lost 7 bases and J lost 1 base. From germline, CDR1 is DFQATT and CDR2 SNEGSKA (reference sequence).

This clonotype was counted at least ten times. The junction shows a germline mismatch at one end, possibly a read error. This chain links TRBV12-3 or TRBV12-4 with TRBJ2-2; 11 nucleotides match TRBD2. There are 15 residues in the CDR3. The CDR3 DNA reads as TGTGCCAGCAGTGTAGCGGGGGGGCGAGGCGGGGAGCTGTTTTTT. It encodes CASSVAGGRGGELFF.

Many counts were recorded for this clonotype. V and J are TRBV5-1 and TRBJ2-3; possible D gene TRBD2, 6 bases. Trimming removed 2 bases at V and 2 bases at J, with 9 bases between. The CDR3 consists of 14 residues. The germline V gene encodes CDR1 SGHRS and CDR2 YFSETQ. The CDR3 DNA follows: TGCGCCAGCAGCTTTGCGGGGCTCACAGATACGCAGTATTTT. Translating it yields CASSFAGLTDTQYF. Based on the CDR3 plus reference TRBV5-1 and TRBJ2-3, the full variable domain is KAGVTQTPRYLIKTRGQQVTLSCSPISGHRSVSWYQQTPGQGLQFLFEYFSETQRNKGNFPGRFSGRQFSNSRSEMNVSTLELGDSALYLCASSFAGLTDTQYFGPGTRLTVL.